Below are 12 T cell receptor beta chains sequenced from a single sample in a study of shared clonotypes between healthy human individuals. The naive CD8 subset, CD45RO-negative cells positively selected for CCR7, excluded terminally differentiated effector memory CD45RA+ cells. The table came from immunoSEQ multiplex PCR; TCRdb's copy has only in-frame clones and leaves some out. The sample has some 600,000 clones, approximately 96% seen once. The sample comprised naive CD8+ T cells sorted from blood. Receptors originate from a woman in her twenties or thirties in good health.

V and J are TRBV7-9 and TRBJ2-1; D gene unclear. The germline V and J ends were trimmed by 0 bases and 0 bases, with 3 bases remaining between them. The germline gives CDR1 SEHNR, CDR2 FQNEAQ (reference sequence). The CDR3 has 14 residues. Written as DNA, the CDR3 is TGTGCCAGCAGCTTAGCAGACTCCTACAATGAGCAGTTCTTC. This gives the protein CASSLADSYNEQFF.

The chain employs TRBV27 and TRBJ2-2; 12 nucleotides agree with TRBD2. CDR3 length equals 20 residues. The V gene's germline CDR1 is MNHEY and CDR2 SMNVEV (reference sequence). V was pared by 5 bases and J by 4 bases, with 17 bases of the junction left unmatched. CDR3 DNA sequence: TGTGCCAGCAGTGGGACTTTCACTAGCGGGAGGCCCCGGGGCACCGGGGAGCTGTTTTTT. It yields the protein CASSGTFTSGRPRGTGELFF.

With respect to this clone: At the DNA level, this CDR3 is encoded by other sequences in the same sample as well. This chain connects TRBV27 to TRBJ2-3, with D unclear. CDR3 size: 14 residues. In germline, CDR1 is MNHEY, CDR2 SMNVEV (reference sequence). Trimming took off 0 bases at V and 0 bases at J, with 4 bases between the two ends. The DNA for the CDR3 is TGTGCCAGCAGTTTATCAGTAAGCACAGATACGCAGTATTTT. It specifies CASSLSVSTDTQYF.

The chain has TRBV27 and TRBJ2-7, with D tentatively TRBD1 or TRBD2 (6 bases each). The germline V gene encodes CDR1 MNHEY and CDR2 SMNVEV (reference sequence). Trimming took off 5 bases at V and 4 bases at J, with 18 bases between the two ends. The CDR3 consists of 15 residues. CDR3 residues: CASSQTGFGRYEQYF. Here the CDR3 DNA reads TGTGCCAGCAGTCAGACAGGCTTTGGGAGGTACGAGCAGTACTTC.

This chain uses TRBV9 with TRBJ2-7; 11 bases line up with TRBD2. The CDR3 contains 15 residues. V was clipped by 0 bases and J by 5 bases; unmatched bases: 4. From germline, CDR1 is SGDLS and CDR2 YYNGEE. The CDR3 sequence is CASSVGGLAGHEQYF. Written as DNA, the CDR3 is TGTGCCAGCAGCGTAGGAGGACTAGCGGGCCACGAGCAGTACTTC. Combining the CDR3 with reference TRBV9 and TRBJ2-7 gives the whole variable domain DSGVTQTPKHLITATGQRVTLRCSPRSGDLSVYWYQQSLDQGLQFLIQYYNGEERAKGNILERFSAQQFPDLHSELNLSSLELGDSALYFCASSVGGLAGHEQYFGPGTRLTVT.

This chain uses TRBV29-1 with TRBJ2-7, with 11 positions matching TRBD2. The CDR3 covers 14 residues. The germline CDR1 and CDR2 sequences are SQVTM and ANQGSEA. V shed 6 bases and J 3 bases; nucleotides not matched to a gene: 7. In nucleotides, the CDR3 is TGCAGCGTGTCGACTAGCGGGAATCTCTACGAGCAGTACTTC. Translating it yields CSVSTSGNLYEQYF.

The chain uses TRBV7-9 and TRBJ2-5; TRBD1 matches 7 bases. Germline V lookup: CDR1 SEHNR, CDR2 FQNEAQ (reference sequence). The CDR3 sequence is 17 residues long. V lost 5 bases and J lost 1; bases outside the gene matches: 13. The CDR3 sequence is CASSVLGRDRAQETQYF. In DNA form, the CDR3 reads TGTGCCAGCAGCGTATTAGGCCGGGACAGAGCCCAAGAGACCCAGTACTTC.

This clone has only one observation. The genes are TRBV28 and TRBJ2-7; possibly TRBD2 for D (6 bases). The V end was cut by 5 bases, the J end by 1 base, with 9 bases between. Germline assignment: CDR1 MDHEN and CDR2 SYDVKM. The CDR3 is made up of 13 amino acids. The CDR3 region is CASSPGESYEQYF. As DNA, the CDR3 is TGTGCCAGCAGTCCGGGGGAGTCCTACGAGCAGTACTTC.

CDR3: CASSSQTGPPGDIQYF. In DNA, the CDR3 is TGTGCCAGCAGCTCCCAGACAGGGCCTCCTGGGGACATTCAGTACTTC. This chain connects TRBV7-6 to TRBJ2-4, with 7 bases lining up with TRBD1. Germline trimming cut 4 bases from V and 8 bases from J; bases unmatched to any gene: 14. The germline V gene has CDR1 SGHVS and CDR2 FNYEAQ. The CDR3 loop spans 16 amino acids. The full variable domain, its missing parts supplied by reference TRBV7-6 and TRBJ2-4, is GAGVSQSPRYKVTKRGQDVALRCDPISGHVSLYWYRQALGQGPEFLTYFNYEAQQDKSGLPNDRFSAERPEGSISTLTIQRTEQRDSAMYRCASSSQTGPPGDIQYFGAGTRLSVL.

A note on this clone: Within the sample, other DNA sequences also encode this same CDR3. The gene calls are TRBV9 and TRBJ2-2; D gene ambiguous. Germline CDR1 SGDLS, CDR2 YYNGEE. The CDR3 has 12 residues. Deletions cut 0 bases from V and 6 bases from J, with 3 bases between. The CDR3, as DNA: TGTGCCAGCAGCGTAGACCCCGGGGAGCTGTTTTTT. This codes for CASSVDPGELFF. Variable domain in full (rest from reference TRBV9 and TRBJ2-2): DSGVTQTPKHLITATGQRVTLRCSPRSGDLSVYWYQQSLDQGLQFLIQYYNGEERAKGNILERFSAQQFPDLHSELNLSSLELGDSALYFCASSVDPGELFFGEGSRLTVL.

V is TRBV5-1 and J is TRBJ2-2; TRBD1 aligns across 10 bases. Germline loops: CDR1 SGHRS, CDR2 YFSETQ. This CDR3 spans 14 amino acids. Trimming at V came to 4 bases and at J to 7 bases, leaving 4 bases not matched to a gene. CDR3: CASSEWTGGGELFF. CDR3 DNA: TGCGCCAGCAGCGAATGGACAGGGGGCGGGGAGCTGTTTTTT.

This chain uses TRBV2 with TRBJ2-1; D is unresolved. This CDR3 is built from 15 residues. Per the germline V gene, CDR1 is SNHLY and CDR2 is FYNNEI. V lost 3 bases and J 6 bases, leaving 15 bases between the germline ends. The CDR3 reads CASSDVGGNINEQFF. The CDR3 coding sequence is TGTGCCAGCAGTGACGTGGGTGGGAATATCAATGAGCAGTTCTTC.